Below, 4 T cell receptor beta chains from the same sample are listed, as sequenced in a study of regulatory T cells in long-lasting Graves disease (dated by TCRdb to the early 2020s). Libraries were constructed by multiplex PCR. TCRdb names Illumina HiSeq 4000 as the instrument used. TCR beta libraries were built with iRepertoire HTBI primers and Arm-PCR amplification of CDR3 regions. TCRdb applied fastp at Q25 and MiXCR to the public reads, then kept only in-frame beta chains. For every CDR3 protein sequence, its rows merge into one entry that carries the most common genes and DNA. The sample includes 400,000 to 650,000 distinct CDR3 sequences, with 15% to 20% observed a single time. The ten largest account for around a quarter of the sample. In light of the paper, this sample's time point label describes: newly diagnosed GD, antithyroid drugs for less than 3 months. RNA was extracted from PBMCs in TRIzol for both TCR sequencing and RNA sequencing.

A further study also used this sample, focusing on T cells in Graves' hyperthyroidism and ophthalmopathy.

The material sequenced was peripheral blood mononuclear cells (PBMCs), taken at new diagnosis, from a patient treated with antithyroid drugs. The receptors stem from a woman aged 40-65 years with Graves disease. Donor details come from another sample of the same person, matched by shared clones.

This clonotype appeared many times. The chain joins TRBV19 to TRBJ2-5; D call uncertain. Between the trimmed V and J ends, which lost 3 bases and 14 bases, there was a span of 13 bases. Germline V lookup: CDR1 LNHDA, CDR2 SQIVND (reference sequence). CDR3 size: 11 residues. Here the CDR3 reads CASSIGPLPYF. CDR3 in DNA: TGTGCCAGTAGTATCGGACCTCTCCCTTACTTC.

The rearrangement joins TRBV28 to TRBJ1-6; D is possibly TRBD1 (6 bases). CDR3 size: 17 residues. The germline gives CDR1 MDHEN, CDR2 SYDVKM. V lost 6 bases, J lost 5 bases, and 20 bases lay in between. CDR3 in amino acids: CASSPAVGGGNNSPLHF. DNA for the CDR3: TGTGCCAGCAGCCCCGCGGTAGGGGGTGGTAATAATTCACCCCTCCACTTT.

In regard to this clonotype: This sequence may be a read error, since a much larger clone differs from it by one base. The chain combines TRBV3-1 with TRBJ2-3; TRBD2 is a possible D gene (6 bases). Germline CDR1 LGHDT, CDR2 YNNKEL (reference sequence). The CDR3 is made up of 16 amino acids. Trimming shortened V by 7 bases and J by 1 base, and 18 bases separated the two germline ends. CDR3 sequence (DNA): TGTGCCAGCAAGAGGGGCGAGGGGACTCGCACAGATACGCAGTATTTT. This translates into CASKRGEGTRTDTQYF.

This clonotype was counted a few times. This chain joins TRBV24-1 and TRBJ2-2; the D is unclear. Deletions cut 1 base from V and 1 base from J, with 3 bases between. CDR1 and CDR2 from the germline V gene are KGHDR and SFDVKD. This CDR3 has 14 amino acids. This CDR3 reads CATSDFQNTGELFF. The CDR3 DNA follows: TGTGCCACCAGTGATTTCCAGAACACCGGGGAGCTGTTTTTT.